This entry lists 12 T cell receptor beta chains sequenced from one sample in a study of cytomegalovirus exposure and HLA in healthy donors. PCR primers comprised 60 Vbeta and 13 Jbeta primers. Sequenced by immunoSEQ multiplex PCR; TCRdb stores in-frame clones only, minus some. Found here are about 200,000 clones, approximately 80% of them singletons; the top ten hold about 3.1%. Source material: PBMCs. The source is a man in his thirties or forties in good health and CMV-seronegative.

The sample holds a few counts of this clone. The J gene is TRBJ2-1, the V gene TRBV5-6; the D gene is possibly TRBD2 (6 bases). From germline, CDR1 is SGHDT and CDR2 YYEEEE. V shed 6 bases and J shed 4 bases, with 11 bases lying between them. This CDR3 spans 13 amino acids. This CDR3 reads CASTKGLYNEQFF. The CDR3 DNA reads as TGTGCCAGCACCAAGGGACTTTACAATGAGCAGTTCTTC.

V gene TRBV5-8 combines with J gene TRBJ1-5; possibly TRBD1 for D (6 bases). Germline CDR1 SGHTS, CDR2 YDEGEE. Trimming took off 2 bases at V and 1 base at J, with 25 bases between the two ends. The CDR3 runs 20 residues. The CDR3 DNA follows: TGTGCCAGCAGCTTTTTTAAGCCCGCCTCGGACAGAATCAGCAATCAGCCCCAGCATTTT. It translates to CASSFFKPASDRISNQPQHF.

This chain joins TRBV5-1 and TRBJ2-3; 7 bases map to TRBD1. The CDR3 is 14 residues long. Unmatched junction bases numbered 6, after V lost 5 bases and J lost 3 bases. Germline CDR1 is SGHRS and CDR2 is YFSETQ. The CDR3 DNA follows: TGCGCCAGCAGGATTAGGGGACAGACAGATACGCAGTATTTT. Residues: CASRIRGQTDTQYF.

The chain couples TRBV19 to TRBJ1-1; D is perhaps TRBD1 (5 bases). This CDR3 spans 16 amino acids. Trimming took off 6 bases at V and 1 base at J, with 18 bases between the two ends. In germline, CDR1 is LNHDA, CDR2 SQIVND (reference sequence). CDR3 sequence reads: CASRVQRGEGNTEAFF. CDR3 DNA sequence: TGTGCCAGTAGGGTTCAGCGGGGGGAAGGGAACACTGAAGCTTTCTTT.

The chain has TRBV29-1 and TRBJ1-2; no definite D call. Between the trimmed V and J ends, which lost 2 bases and 4 bases, there was a span of 11 bases. The germline gives CDR1 SQVTM, CDR2 ANQGSEA. This CDR3 is built from 13 residues. The CDR3, as DNA: TGCAGCGTTGAAACCGGGGTTGGCTATGGCTACACCTTC. This gives the protein CSVETGVGYGYTF.

This clone was detected only once. The gene calls are TRBV10-3 and TRBJ2-1, with D uncertain. The CDR3 runs 11 residues. Germline V gives CDR1 ENHRY, CDR2 SYGVKD. V gave up 10 bases and J gave up 9 bases, with 13 bases separating them. The CDR3 here is CATAGPGEQFF. CDR3 bases: TGTGCCACAGCCGGCCCGGGTGAGCAGTTCTTC.

This clone was counted only a few times. The rearrangement joins TRBV4-1 to TRBJ2-7; D is undetermined. Between the trimmed V and J ends, which lost 0 bases and 0 bases, there was a span of 15 bases. CDR3 length: 17 residues. CDR1 and CDR2 from the germline V gene are MGHRA and YSYEKL. For the CDR3, the DNA is TGCGCCAGCAGCCAAGAGGAAGCCTACTGGAGCTCCTACGAGCAGTACTTC. It specifies CASSQEEAYWSSYEQYF.

V and J are TRBV6-4 and TRBJ2-3; TRBD2 matches at 13 bases. V lost 3 bases to trimming and J lost 5 bases; unmatched junction nucleotides: 5. The CDR3 is 16 amino acids. Germline lookup yields CDR1 MRHNA and CDR2 SNTAGT. The CDR3 spells CASSETSGGAGDTQYF. DNA of the CDR3: TGTGCCAGCAGTGAAACTAGCGGGGGGGCCGGAGATACGCAGTATTTT.

V and J are TRBV11-2 and TRBJ2-1, with D maybe TRBD1 (6 bases). The CDR3 loop spans 15 amino acids. V was trimmed by 1 base and J by 3 bases, leaving 10 bases between them. The germline V gene has CDR1 SGHAT and CDR2 FQNNGV. The CDR3 protein is CASSLGTVFYNEQFF. In nucleotides, the CDR3 is TGTGCCAGCAGCTTAGGGACAGTCTTCTACAATGAGCAGTTCTTC. Variable domain in full (rest from reference TRBV11-2 and TRBJ2-1): EAGVAQSPRYKIIEKRQSVAFWCNPISGHATLYWYQQILGQGPKLLIQFQNNGVVDDSQLPKDRFSAERLKGVDSTLKIQPAKLEDSAVYLCASSLGTVFYNEQFFGPGTRLTVL.

A remark on this clone: The junction and the germline gene differ at one end; a read error may be behind it. The chain joins TRBV28 to TRBJ2-6; 8 nucleotides line up with TRBD1. Per the germline V gene, CDR1 is MDHEN and CDR2 is SYDVKM. The CDR3 has 15 amino acids. The CDR3 here is CASSGQGTGASVLTF. The CDR3, as DNA: TGTGCCAGCAGTGGACAGGGAACTGGGGCCAGCGTCCTGACTTTC. Looking up the rest from reference TRBV28 and TRBJ2-6 gives the full variable domain: DVKVTQSSRYLVKRTGEKVFLECVQDMDHENMFWYRQDPGLGLRLIYFSYDVKMKEKGDIPEGYSVSREKKERFSLILESASTNQTSMYLCASSGQGTGASVLTFGAGSRLTVL.

The gene calls are TRBV2 and TRBJ2-5, with a weak D call TRBD2 (5 bases). V lost 9 bases and J 5 bases, leaving 19 bases between the germline ends. Germline V gene sequence: CDR1 SNHLY, CDR2 FYNNEI. This CDR3 is 14 amino acids long. CDR3 in amino acids: CASGWKEVGETQYF. In DNA form, the CDR3 reads TGTGCCAGTGGTTGGAAGGAGGTCGGGGAGACCCAGTACTTC.

The rearrangement links TRBV7-6 to TRBJ1-2; D is perhaps TRBD1 (5 bases). The V and J ends lost 5 bases and 4 bases respectively, with 17 bases between them. This CDR3 is 15 amino acids long. CDR1 and CDR2 (germline): SGHVS, FNYEAQ. In DNA, the CDR3 is TGTGCCAGCAGCGCCCTTCAGGGAGGAGGCTATGGCTACACCTTC. Translation: CASSALQGGGYGYTF. The variable domain in full, with the rest retrieved from reference TRBV7-6 and TRBJ1-2, is GAGVSQSPRYKVTKRGQDVALRCDPISGHVSLYWYRQALGQGPEFLTYFNYEAQQDKSGLPNDRFSAERPEGSISTLTIQRTEQRDSAMYRCASSALQGGGYGYTFGSGTRLTVV.